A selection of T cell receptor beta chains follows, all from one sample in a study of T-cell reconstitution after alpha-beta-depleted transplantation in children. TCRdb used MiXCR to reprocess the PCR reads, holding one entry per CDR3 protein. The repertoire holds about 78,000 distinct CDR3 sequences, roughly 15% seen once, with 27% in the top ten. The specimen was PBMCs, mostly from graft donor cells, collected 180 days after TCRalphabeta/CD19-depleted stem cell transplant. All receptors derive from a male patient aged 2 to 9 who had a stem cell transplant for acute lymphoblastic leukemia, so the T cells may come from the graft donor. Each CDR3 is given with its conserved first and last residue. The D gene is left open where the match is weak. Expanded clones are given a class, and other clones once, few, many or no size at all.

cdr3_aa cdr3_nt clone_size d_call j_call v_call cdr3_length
CASSQGLADTGELFF TGCGCCAGCAGCCAGGGACTAGCGGACACCGGGGAGCTGTTTTTT few TRBD2 TRBJ2-2 TRBV4-3 15
CASSLQGGGSYEQYF TGTGCCAGCAGCCTACAGGGTGGGGGCTCCTACGAGCAGTACTTC few NA TRBJ2-7 TRBV9 15
CASSQGSREALHF TGTGCCAGCAGCCAGGGGTCCCGCGAGGCCCTCCACTTT few NA TRBJ1-6 TRBV4-2 13
CASSLVVSSYNEQFF TGCGCCAGCAGCTTGGTGGTGAGCTCCTACAATGAGCAGTTCTTC many NA TRBJ2-1 TRBV5-1 15
CASSVSSNYYEQYF TGTGCCAGCAGCGTCTCCTCCAATTATTACGAGCAGTACTTC few NA TRBJ2-7 TRBV9 14
CASSPRDGKEQYF TGTGCCAGCAGCCCAAGGGACGGTAAGGAGCAGTACTTC NA NA TRBJ2-7 TRBV7-2 13
CASSVGGPHNEQFF TGTGCCAGCAGTGTGGGGGGGCCACACAATGAGCAGTTCTTC NA NA TRBJ2-1 TRBV28 14
CASSLEGTEAFF TGTGCCAGCAGTCTCGAGGGCACTGAAGCTTTCTTT NA NA TRBJ1-1 TRBV9 12
CASSLAGDYNEQFF TGTGCCAGCAGTTTAGCGGGTGACTACAATGAGCAGTTCTTC NA NA TRBJ2-1 TRBV28 14
CASSPPRPIYEQYF TGTGCCAGCTCACCACCGAGGCCGATCTACGAGCAGTACTTC NA NA TRBJ2-7 TRBV18 14
CATSEAGGQDIQYF TGTGCCACCAGTGAGGCCGGGGGCCAGGACATTCAGTACTTC NA NA TRBJ2-4 TRBV24-1 14